The 21 T cell receptor beta chains reported below all come from one sample, sequenced in a study of prognosis after radiotherapy for stage I lung cancer. By two-round multiplex PCR, the TCR beta CDR3 was amplified from genomic DNA. Every TRBV and TRBJ gene had its own specific primer in first-round PCR. TCRdb fed the multiplex PCR reads into MiXCR, producing one record per CDR3 protein. The sample contains 11,000 to 15,000 distinct CDR3 sequences, 25% to 30% of which appear only once. The input for sequencing was PBMCs, taken before or after stereotactic body radiation therapy (not recorded which). The source of these receptors is a donor over 45 with non-small cell lung cancer.

In nucleotides, the CDR3 is TGTGCCAGCAGGACGATTAGCACAGATACGCAGTATTTT. Protein sequence: CASRTISTDTQYF. The genes are TRBV28 and TRBJ2-3, with D unclear. Germline V gene sequence: CDR1 MDHEN, CDR2 SYDVKM. CDR3 length: 13 residues. V lost 6 bases and J lost 0, with 7 bases in between. The full variable domain, rest sourced from reference TRBV28 and TRBJ2-3, is DVKVTQSSRYLVKRTGEKVFLECVQDMDHENMFWYRQDPGLGLRLIYFSYDVKMKEKGDIPEGYSVSREKKERFSLILESASTNQTSMYLCASRTISTDTQYFGPGTRLTVL.

This rearrangement joins TRBV24-1 to TRBJ2-2; no clear D. The ends were cut back, 4 bases at V and 7 bases at J, with 6 bases in the middle. The CDR3 covers 12 residues. CDR1 and CDR2 from the germline V gene are KGHDR and SFDVKD. The CDR3 region is CATSDLLGELFF. The CDR3 coding sequence is TGTGCCACCAGTGACCTCCTCGGGGAGCTGTTTTTT.

This clonotype was observed once. The V and J genes are TRBV6-1 and TRBJ2-3, with a tentative D call TRBD1 (5 bases). The CDR3 length is 15 residues. Trimming left V 5 bases short and J 7 bases short, with 19 bases between. From germline, CDR1 is MNHNS and CDR2 SASEGT. The CDR3 loop reads CASSPTVFPQHTQYF. In DNA, the CDR3 is TGTGCCAGCAGTCCGACAGTGTTCCCACAGCATACGCAGTATTTT.

Many counts were recorded for this clonotype. J is TRBJ1-2 and V is TRBV5-6, with 8 bases that match TRBD1. V shed 4 bases, J shed 8 bases, and the junction held 10 bases outside the gene matches. This CDR3 spans 14 amino acids. Germline lookup yields CDR1 SGHDT and CDR2 YYEEEE. Here the CDR3 DNA reads TGTGCCAGCAGCCAACAGGGGGTTTTAGAGGGCTACACCTTC. Amino acid sequence: CASSQQGVLEGYTF.

Many counts were recorded for this clonotype. The J gene is TRBJ2-6, the V gene TRBV28; 7 bases agree with TRBD1. The length of the CDR3 is 16 residues. Germline CDR1 MDHEN, CDR2 SYDVKM. Trimming removed 6 bases from V and 6 bases from J; junction bases left unmatched: 11. The CDR3 nucleotides are TGTGCCAGCAGGGGACAGAGCCTGGCCAAGGCCAACGTCCTGACTTTC. Protein: CASRGQSLAKANVLTF. Combining the CDR3 with reference TRBV28 and TRBJ2-6 gives the whole variable domain DVKVTQSSRYLVKRTGEKVFLECVQDMDHENMFWYRQDPGLGLRLIYFSYDVKMKEKGDIPEGYSVSREKKERFSLILESASTNQTSMYLCASRGQSLAKANVLTFGAGSRLTVL.

This clonotype counts as medium-sized. The rearrangement links TRBV19 to TRBJ2-3; D is perhaps TRBD1 (6 bases). Trimming stripped 5 bases from V and 0 bases from J, with 12 bases between. The CDR3 spans 15 residues. Germline V CDR1 and CDR2: LNHDA, SQIVND (reference sequence). The CDR3, as DNA: TGTGCCAGTAGTTTCCAGGGGTCTAGCACAGATACGCAGTATTTT. It codes for CASSFQGSSTDTQYF.

This clonotype appeared many times. One junction end does not reproduce the germline sequence, and a read error may be involved. This chain uses TRBV20-1 with TRBJ1-6; D gene unclear. The CDR3 covers 14 residues. Per germline, CDR1 DFQATT and CDR2 SNEGSKA (reference sequence). The CDR3 coding sequence is TGCAGTGCGAGCATGGGCGATCAGGATTCACCCCTCCACTTC. Translated, it gives CSASMGDQDSPLHF.

This clonotype was counted many times. This chain links TRBV20-1 with TRBJ1-1, with D possibly TRBD1 on 5 matching bases. The CDR3 covers 11 residues. V was clipped by 7 bases and J by 5 bases, with 11 bases between them. Germline assignment: CDR1 DFQATT and CDR2 SNEGSKA (reference sequence). CDR3 DNA: TGCAGTGTAAGGGGAAGGACTGAAGCTTTCTTT. Its protein product is CSVRGRTEAFF.

In its sample, this clonotype was seen many times. The chain is built from TRBV3-1 and TRBJ2-2; no clear D gene. CDR1 and CDR2 from the germline V gene are LGHDT and YNNKEL (reference sequence). The ends were cut back, 2 bases at V and 5 bases at J, with 9 bases in the middle. CDR3 length equals 14 residues. The CDR3 spells CASSQFSGTGELFF. CDR3 sequence (DNA): TGTGCCAGCAGCCAATTTTCCGGGACCGGGGAGCTGTTTTTT. Full variable domain (remainder filled in from reference TRBV3-1 and TRBJ2-2): DTAVSQTPKYLVTQMGNDKSIKCEQNLGHDTMYWYKQDSKKFLKIMFSYNNKELIINETVPNRFSPKSPDKAHLNLHINSLELGDSAVYFCASSQFSGTGELFFGEGSRLTVL.

A word on this clonotype: Lacking the conserved final phenylalanine or tryptophan, this CDR3 likely reflects a read error. This chain joins TRBV6-2 or TRBV6-3 and TRBJ2-7; 9 positions match TRBD1. The junction had 11 bases not matched to a gene; V was cut back by 6 bases and J by 5 bases. This CDR3 region has 15 residues. Germline V gives CDR1 MNHEY, CDR2 SVGEGT. The CDR3 sequence is CASRPGQGISDEQYL. In DNA form, the CDR3 reads TGTGCCAGCAGACCGGGACAGGGAATATCTGACGAGCAGTACCTC.

This clonotype was counted ten times or more. V gene TRBV11-3 combines with J gene TRBJ2-1; D uncertain. With 2 bases removed from V and 6 bases from J, the gap between germline ends came to 5 bases. The CDR3 runs 12 residues. Per germline, CDR1 SGHNT and CDR2 YENEEA. CDR3 bases: TGTGCCAGCAGCTTAAGCCCCAATGAGCAGTTCTTC. Translated: CASSLSPNEQFF. Variable domain in full (rest from reference TRBV11-3 and TRBJ2-1): EAGVVQSPRYKIIEKKQPVAFWCNPISGHNTLYWYLQNLGQGPELLIRYENEEAVDDSQLPKDRFSAERLKGVDSTLKIQPAELGDSAVYLCASSLSPNEQFFGPGTRLTVL.

This clonotype occurred many times. V and J are TRBV30 and TRBJ1-1; weak D call: TRBD1 (5 bases). This CDR3 has 16 amino acids. V was pared by 3 bases and J by 1 base, with 18 bases between. The germline gives CDR1 GTSNPN, CDR2 SVGIG (reference sequence). CDR3 sequence (DNA): TGTGCCTGGAGATCGTCTGGGGGTTCGAGGAACACTGAAGCTTTCTTT. Amino acid sequence: CAWRSSGGSRNTEAFF.

By share, this clonotype counts as medium-sized. The chain has TRBV6-1 and TRBJ2-1; D is ambiguous. The V gene lost 10 bases and the J gene lost 3 bases, with 10 bases spanning the gap. Germline CDR1 MNHNS, CDR2 SASEGT. The CDR3 runs 12 residues. In DNA form, the CDR3 reads TGTGCCACCTCGAGTGGCTACAATGAGCAGTTCTTC. Translating gives CATSSGYNEQFF.

V usage is TRBV11-2 and J usage is TRBJ2-3; D call uncertain. Germline values: CDR1 SGHAT, CDR2 FQNNGV. V was shortened by 5 bases and J by 2 bases, with 11 bases between the two germline ends. The CDR3 sequence is 14 residues long. The CDR3 region has the DNA TGTGCCAGCAGCCCACTTTCCTTCACAGATACGCAGTATTTT. It codes for CASSPLSFTDTQYF. Together with reference TRBV11-2 and TRBJ2-3, the CDR3 gives the full variable domain: EAGVAQSPRYKIIEKRQSVAFWCNPISGHATLYWYQQILGQGPKLLIQFQNNGVVDDSQLPKDRFSAERLKGVDSTLKIQPAKLEDSAVYLCASSPLSFTDTQYFGPGTRLTVL.

There are many counts of this clonotype. The rearrangement joins TRBV14 to TRBJ2-1, with 10 bases aligning to TRBD2. CDR1 is SGHDN, CDR2 FVKESK, per germline. The CDR3 runs to 17 residues. V lost 1 base, J lost 4 bases, and 7 bases stayed unmatched. The DNA of the CDR3 is TGTGCCAGCAGCCAAGTAGGAGGGACTAGCGAATACAATGAGCAGTTCTTC. Residues: CASSQVGGTSEYNEQFF. Supplemented by reference TRBV14 and TRBJ2-1, the full variable domain reads EAGVTQFPSHSVIEKGQTVTLRCDPISGHDNLYWYRRVMGKEIKFLLHFVKESKQDESGMPNNRFLAERTGGTYSTLKVQPAELEDSGVYFCASSQVGGTSEYNEQFFGPGTRLTVL.

This clonotype was observed at least ten times. This rearrangement joins TRBV5-1 to TRBJ1-1, with D hard to call. Trimming cost V 0 bases and J 5 bases, with 8 bases left between them. From germline, CDR1 is SGHRS and CDR2 YFSETQ. The CDR3 is made up of 13 amino acids. CDR3: CASSLGPLTEAFF. CDR3 nucleotides: TGCGCCAGCAGCTTGGGGCCTTTGACTGAAGCTTTCTTT.

This clonotype was found many times. The V call is TRBV2, the J call TRBJ2-7, with D unresolved. This CDR3 contains 12 residues. Trimming took off 4 bases at V and 4 bases at J, with 8 bases between the two ends. Germline CDR1 and CDR2: SNHLY and FYNNEI. The CDR3 here is CASSGHLYEQYF. The DNA of the CDR3 is TGTGCCAGCAGTGGACACTTATACGAGCAGTACTTC. Looking up the rest from reference TRBV2 and TRBJ2-7 gives the full variable domain: EPEVTQTPSHQVTQMGQEVILRCVPISNHLYFYWYRQILGQKVEFLVSFYNNEISEKSEIFDDQFSVERPDGSNFTLKIRSTKLEDSAMYFCASSGHLYEQYFGPGTRLTVT.

This clonotype occurred many times. The V call is TRBV18, the J call TRBJ1-2, with 9 bases fitting TRBD1. The J segment lost 4 bases and the V segment lost 0 bases, leaving 3 bases of the junction unmatched. This CDR3 has 15 residues. Per germline, CDR1 KGHSH and CDR2 LQKENI. In nucleotides, the CDR3 is TGTGCCAGCTCACCACCGGGACAGGGCGTCTATGGCTACACCTTC. Protein: CASSPPGQGVYGYTF.

In its sample, this clonotype was seen many times. The V gene is TRBV9, the J gene TRBJ1-1, with 12 bases that match TRBD1. Germline values: CDR1 SGDLS, CDR2 YYNGEE. V lost 0 bases, J lost 3 bases, and 6 bases stayed unmatched. This CDR3 spans 17 amino acids. The CDR3 nucleotides are TGTGCCAGCAGCGTAGATCCGGGACAGGGGGCGTACACTGAAGCTTTCTTT. Translation: CASSVDPGQGAYTEAFF.

This clonotype was picked up many times. The gene calls are TRBV25-1 and TRBJ2-7; 9 bases match TRBD1. Germline CDR1 reads MGHDK; CDR2 reads SYGVNS. The CDR3 is 14 amino acids. The V and J ends lost 4 bases and 0 bases, in that order; junction bases with no gene match: 1. CDR3 sequence: CASSGQGVSYEQYF. CDR3 coding DNA: TGTGCCAGCAGTGGACAGGGGGTCTCCTACGAGCAGTACTTC.

This clonotype appeared many times. This chain connects TRBV2 to TRBJ2-5; D may be TRBD2 (5 bases). The germline CDR1 and CDR2 sequences are SNHLY and FYNNEI. This CDR3 has 12 amino acids. V gave up 11 bases and J gave up 4 bases, with 14 bases separating them. The DNA of the CDR3 is TGTGCCGGAAATCCCGGAGGAGAGACCCAGTACTTC. Translation gives CAGNPGGETQYF.